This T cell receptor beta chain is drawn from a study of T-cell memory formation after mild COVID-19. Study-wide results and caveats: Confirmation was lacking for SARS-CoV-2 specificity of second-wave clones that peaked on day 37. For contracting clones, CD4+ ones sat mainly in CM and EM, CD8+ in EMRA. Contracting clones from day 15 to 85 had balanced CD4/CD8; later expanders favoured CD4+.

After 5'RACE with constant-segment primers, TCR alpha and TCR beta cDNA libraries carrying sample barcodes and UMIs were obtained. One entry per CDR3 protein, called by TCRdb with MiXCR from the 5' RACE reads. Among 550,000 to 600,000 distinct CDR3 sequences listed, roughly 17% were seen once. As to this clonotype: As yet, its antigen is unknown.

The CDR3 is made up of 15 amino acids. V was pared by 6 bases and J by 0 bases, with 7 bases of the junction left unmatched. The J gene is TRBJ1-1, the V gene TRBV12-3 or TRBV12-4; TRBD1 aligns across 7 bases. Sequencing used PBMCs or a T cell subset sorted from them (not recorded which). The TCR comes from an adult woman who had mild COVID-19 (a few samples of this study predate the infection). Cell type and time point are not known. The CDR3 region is CASRAGGLMNTEAFF. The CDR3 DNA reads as TGTGCCAGCAGGGCAGGGGGACTCATGAACACTGAAGCTTTCTTT.